The clone carrying this T cell receptor (beta chain) was picked up a small number of times. This record belongs to a study of blood T cells in healthy people across ages. CDR3 length: 16 residues. Germline values: CDR1 SQVTM, CDR2 ANQGSEA. V was shortened by 4 bases and J by 0 bases, with 13 bases between the two germline ends. A sample-barcoded 5' primer and a J-beta primer mix were used in a second PCR of roughly 7 to 12 cycles. TCRdb re-derived calls from the 5' RACE reads in MiXCR, one entry per CDR3 protein. The profile shows about 1.4 million distinct CDR3 sequences, around 59% of them singletons.

The receptor was derived from a man younger than 30 in good health. The chain is built from TRBV29-1 and TRBJ1-6; D perhaps matches TRBD1 (6 bases). The specimen sequenced was blood. The CDR3 sequence: CSVVQGSSSYNSPLHF. In nucleotides, the CDR3 is TGCAGCGTTGTACAGGGATCGAGCTCCTATAATTCACCCCTCCACTTT. Filled out from reference TRBV29-1 and TRBJ1-6, the complete variable domain reads SAVISQKPSRDICQRGTSLTIQCQVDSQVTMMFWYRQQPGQSLTLIATANQGSEATYESGFVIDKFPISRPNLTFSTLTVSNMSPEDSSIYLCSVVQGSSSYNSPLHFGNGTRLTVT.